Each of the 30 T cell receptor beta chains below was sequenced from the same sample in a study of blood T cell repertoires in COVID-19 (dated by TCRdb to 2018 to 2020). Library preparation used the immunoSEQ multiplex PCR assay. Imported from immuneACCESS, the table was reduced by TCRdb to in-frame sequences with V and J called. These copies leave out some clones; in studies compared against another copy, an unresolved V gene accounts for under half, and the cause of the remainder is not known. Here the sample has 300,000 to 400,000 clones; around 89% occur a single time. The ten top clones hold around 0.95% of the sample. The material sequenced was PBMCs or T cells enriched from blood (not recorded which). The receptors were gathered from a woman younger than 45 with acute COVID-19.

The chain employs TRBV5-1 and TRBJ1-1; D is uncertain. CDR1 is SGHRS and CDR2 is YFSETQ in the germline V gene. The CDR3 loop spans 13 amino acids. Trimming removed 3 bases from V and 2 bases from J, with 8 bases in between. The CDR3 nucleotides read TGCGCCAGCAGCTCGCGGGCCAACACTGAAGCTTTCTTT. Protein sequence: CASSSRANTEAFF.

In DNA, the CDR3 is TGTGCCAGCAGCTCGAATAGCGGAAGCTCCTACGAGCAGTACTTC. Protein product: CASSSNSGSSYEQYF. The V and J genes are TRBV9 and TRBJ2-7; D may be TRBD2 (6 bases). V lost 4 bases and J lost 0, with 14 bases in between. This CDR3 spans 15 amino acids. Looked up from germline, CDR1 is SGDLS and CDR2 is YYNGEE. Based on the CDR3 plus reference TRBV9 and TRBJ2-7, the full variable domain is DSGVTQTPKHLITATGQRVTLRCSPRSGDLSVYWYQQSLDQGLQFLIQYYNGEERAKGNILERFSAQQFPDLHSELNLSSLELGDSALYFCASSSNSGSSYEQYFGPGTRLTVT.

This chain uses TRBV7-8 with TRBJ2-1; the match to TRBD2 covers 8 bases. V shed 1 base and J 4 bases; nucleotides not matched to a gene: 6. From germline, CDR1 is SGHVS and CDR2 FQNEAQ. The CDR3 has 16 amino acids. CDR3 amino acids: CASSLGTGGPYNEQFF. In DNA form, the CDR3 reads TGTGCCAGCAGCTTAGGGACGGGGGGGCCGTACAATGAGCAGTTCTTC.

This clone was counted between two and nine times. CDR3 loop: CASSQGDRGRGSPLHF. In DNA form, the CDR3 reads TGTGCCAGCAGCCAAGGCGACAGGGGGCGGGGTTCACCCCTCCACTTT. The V call is TRBV4-2, the J call TRBJ1-6, with 10 nucleotides matching TRBD1. The CDR3 has 16 residues. J gave up 9 bases and V 1 base, and 6 bases lay outside the gene matches. CDR1 and CDR2 (germline): LGHNA, YNFKEQ.

The V call is TRBV21-1, the J call TRBJ1-5. TRBV21-1 is given as a pseudogene. This CDR3 has 16 residues. DNA of the CDR3: TGTGCCAGCAGCAAAGGGGGGGGGCTAAGGGCGCAGCCCCAGCATTTT. Translating gives CASSKGGGLRAQPQHF.

In this sample, this clone turned up once. The CDR3 here is CASSQEGSGGPSTDTQYF. In nucleotides, the CDR3 is TGTGCCAGCAGCCAAGAGGGGAGCGGGGGGCCCAGCACAGATACGCAGTATTTT. The chain employs TRBV4-2 and TRBJ2-3, with TRBD2 matching over 9 bases. The CDR3 is 18 residues long. Germline V gene sequence: CDR1 LGHNA, CDR2 YNFKEQ. With 0 bases clipped from V and 0 bases from J, the junction kept 7 bases outside the gene matches.

The chain recombines TRBV6-2 or TRBV6-3 with TRBJ1-1, with 8 bases identical to TRBD1. In germline, CDR1 is MNHEY, CDR2 SVGEGT. The CDR3 covers 19 residues. Unmatched junction bases numbered 18, after V lost 3 bases and J lost 3 bases. CDR3 in DNA: TGTGCCAGCAGTTATAGCAATCTCAGGGGGCGCGGATACGACACTGAAGCTTTCTTT. This sequence encodes CASSYSNLRGRGYDTEAFF.

The V call is TRBV5-6, the J call TRBJ2-3; D is possibly TRBD2 (5 bases). CDR3 length: 16 amino acids. Germline CDR1 and CDR2: SGHDT and YYEEEE. V gave up 4 bases and J gave up 0 bases, with 15 bases separating them. The CDR3 is CASSPRGSFSTDTQYF. The CDR3 nucleotides are TGTGCCAGCAGCCCCCGAGGGAGCTTTAGCACAGATACGCAGTATTTT.

DNA of the CDR3: TGCGCCAGCAGCTTTACTAGCGGGGGCGGCGAGCAGTACTTC. Its protein is CASSFTSGGGEQYF. The rearrangement links TRBV5-1 to TRBJ2-7; 11 bases map to TRBD2. Germline loops: CDR1 SGHRS, CDR2 YFSETQ. The CDR3 contains 14 residues. V shed 2 bases and J 6 bases; nucleotides not matched to a gene: 4.

J is TRBJ2-7 and V is TRBV27; D gene ambiguous. CDR3 length equals 13 residues. V was pared by 5 bases and J by 6 bases, with 14 bases between. Per the germline V gene, CDR1 is MNHEY and CDR2 is SMNVEV (reference sequence). The chain's CDR3 is CASSLCKNCEQYF. The CDR3 nucleotides are TGTGCCAGCAGTCTATGCAAGAACTGCGAGCAGTACTTC.

The V gene is TRBV25-1, the J gene TRBJ1-2; D call uncertain. Germline CDR1 and CDR2: MGHDK and SYGVNS. This CDR3 contains 14 residues. The CDR3 is CATKNPTDNYGYTF. The DNA of the CDR3 is TGTGCTACTAAGAACCCAACCGATAACTATGGCTACACCTTC.

This chain links TRBV4-2 with TRBJ2-7, with 9 bases matching TRBD1. The CDR3 has 18 amino acids. V trimming: 0 bases; J trimming: 2 bases; junction bases outside the gene matches: 11. Germline CDR1 is LGHNA and CDR2 is YNFKEQ. The DNA for the CDR3 is TGTGCCAGCAGCCAAGATGTGGCGAACAGGGGGCCCACCTACGAGCAGTACTTC. This translates into CASSQDVANRGPTYEQYF.

J is TRBJ1-2 and V is TRBV5-1; 11 bases are shared with TRBD1. Germline V gene data show CDR1 as SGHRS and CDR2 as YFSETQ. Losses at the gene ends were 2 bases for V and 3 bases for J; bases not matched to a gene: 6. This CDR3 spans 16 amino acids. The CDR3 sequence is CASSFGGTGGHYGYTF. Written as DNA, the CDR3 is TGCGCCAGCAGCTTCGGTGGGACAGGGGGACACTATGGCTACACCTTC.

The rearrangement uses TRBV7-8 and TRBJ1-4; D possibly corresponds to TRBD1 (5 bases). V was shortened by 3 bases and J by 2 bases, with 22 bases between the two germline ends. In germline, CDR1 is SGHVS, CDR2 FQNEAQ. The CDR3 consists of 19 residues. The DNA for the CDR3 is TGTGCCAGCAGCTTCAGCCTCTTAGGGGAACCAAACACTAATGAAAAACTGTTTTTT. It codes for CASSFSLLGEPNTNEKLFF.

In its sample, this clone was seen a few times. At the DNA level, this CDR3 is encoded by other sequences in the same sample as well. This chain joins TRBV6-5 and TRBJ2-7; 7 bases fit TRBD1. J lost 2 bases, V lost 0 bases, and 1 base had no gene match. The CDR3 spans 14 residues. Germline values: CDR1 MNHEY, CDR2 SVGAGI. The CDR3 region is CASSYSTGPYEQYF. In DNA form, the CDR3 reads TGTGCCAGCAGTTACTCGACAGGGCCCTACGAGCAGTACTTC.

The CDR3 loop reads CAISENQAGVRNEQFF. For the CDR3, the DNA is TGTGCCATCAGTGAGAACCAAGCGGGGGTACGTAATGAGCAGTTCTTC. The rearrangement links TRBV10-3 to TRBJ2-1, with TRBD2 matching over 8 bases. J gave up 7 bases and V 2 bases, and 10 bases lay outside the gene matches. Germline V gene data show CDR1 as ENHRY and CDR2 as SYGVKD. There are 16 residues in the CDR3.

CDR3 sequence reads: CASRSGSGNQPQHF. The CDR3 DNA follows: TGTGCCAGCAGGTCAGGATCGGGCAATCAGCCCCAGCATTTT. The genes are TRBV6-5 and TRBJ1-5; no firm D call. CDR1 and CDR2 from the germline V gene are MNHEY and SVGAGI. This CDR3 comprises 14 residues. Between the trimmed V and J ends, which lost 6 bases and 2 bases, there was a span of 11 bases.

This clone was recorded many times. J is TRBJ1-1 and V is TRBV19; a weak D match, TRBD1 (6 bases). V was cut by 2 bases and J by 3 bases, with 13 bases left in between. Germline V gene lookup returns CDR1 LNHDA and CDR2 SQIVND (reference sequence). CDR3 length: 15 residues. The CDR3 protein is CASSISYRVDTEAFF. DNA of the CDR3: TGTGCCAGTAGTATATCATACAGGGTTGACACTGAAGCTTTCTTT.

The V call is TRBV30, the J call TRBJ1-4; 8 bases fit TRBD1. V shed 1 base and J 2 bases; nucleotides not matched to a gene: 3. Per the germline V gene, CDR1 is GTSNPN and CDR2 is SVGIG (reference sequence). CDR3 length equals 15 residues. CDR3 loop: CAWSATGGTNEKLFF. The CDR3 bases are TGTGCCTGGAGTGCTACAGGGGGGACTAATGAAAAACTGTTTTTT.

This chain connects TRBV10-3 to TRBJ1-1; 7 nucleotides match TRBD1. CDR3 length: 14 residues. CDR1 is ENHRY and CDR2 is SYGVKD in the germline V gene. V was pared by 7 bases and J by 1 base, with 6 bases of the junction left unmatched. The CDR3 bases are TGTGCCATCACTAGGGACAGTCGGAACACTGAAGCTTTCTTT. Protein product: CAITRDSRNTEAFF.

The rearrangement links TRBV27 to TRBJ1-2; 7 positions agree with TRBD1. Germline V CDR1 and CDR2: MNHEY, SMNVEV (reference sequence). CDR3 length: 16 amino acids. V lost 6 bases, J lost 2 bases, and 12 bases stayed unmatched. CDR3 protein: CASSQRGQGPNYGYTF. Here the CDR3 DNA reads TGTGCCAGCAGCCAAAGGGGGCAGGGACCAAACTATGGCTACACCTTC.

This chain joins TRBV9 and TRBJ1-1, with D possibly being TRBD1 (6 bases). Germline CDR1 and CDR2: SGDLS and YYNGEE. This CDR3 is built from 15 residues. Trimming shortened V by 3 bases and J by 0 bases, and 12 bases separated the two germline ends. The CDR3 DNA is TGTGCCAGCAGCGAGGACAGCTCTATGAACACTGAAGCTTTCTTT. Translation gives CASSEDSSMNTEAFF.

J is TRBJ1-5 and V is TRBV4-3; TRBD1 is a possible D gene (6 bases). The V end lost 0 bases, the J end lost 4 bases, and 10 bases lay between the germline ends. The CDR3 covers 15 residues. CDR1 is LGHNA, CDR2 YSLEER, per germline. CDR3 loop: CASSQDRGTNQPQHF. The DNA of the CDR3 is TGCGCCAGCAGCCAAGATAGGGGGACGAATCAGCCCCAGCATTTT.

The chain recombines TRBV6-5 with TRBJ1-5; 10 nucleotides line up with TRBD1. Germline loops: CDR1 MNHEY, CDR2 SVGAGI. The V and J ends lost 4 bases and 7 bases, in that order; junction bases with no gene match: 7. The CDR3 sequence is 15 residues long. As DNA, the CDR3 is TGTGCCAGCAGTTCGGGACAGGGGCTCGGACAGCCCCAGCATTTT. Translation: CASSSGQGLGQPQHF.

This chain connects TRBV2 to TRBJ1-5; D might be TRBD1 (5 bases). The CDR3 spans 14 residues. V gave up 4 bases and J gave up 7 bases, with 14 bases separating them. CDR1 is SNHLY, CDR2 FYNNEI, per germline. CDR3 sequence reads: CASSGQGREQPQHF. In DNA, the CDR3 is TGTGCCAGCAGTGGTCAGGGTCGCGAACAGCCCCAGCATTTT.

V and J are TRBV2 and TRBJ1-4; no reliable D call. CDR1 is SNHLY and CDR2 is FYNNEI in the germline V gene. This CDR3 has 13 amino acids. Trimming cost V 4 bases and J 8 bases, with 11 bases left between them. The CDR3 DNA sequence: TGTGCCAGCAGTGTCGGGGTTGGGGAAAAACTGTTTTTT. Translating gives CASSVGVGEKLFF.

This clone was seen just once. The chain is built from TRBV5-6 and TRBJ2-7; 13 bases map to TRBD2. Trimming took 0 bases from V and 3 from J; bases not matched to a gene: 9. The CDR3 has 18 amino acids. Per germline, CDR1 SGHDT and CDR2 YYEEEE. CDR3 loop: CASSLASPGLAGYYEQYF. The CDR3 DNA follows: TGTGCCAGCAGCTTGGCATCACCGGGACTAGCGGGGTACTACGAGCAGTACTTC. Combining the CDR3 with reference TRBV5-6 and TRBJ2-7 gives the whole variable domain DAGVTQSPTHLIKTRGQQVTLRCSPKSGHDTVSWYQQALGQGPQFIFQYYEEEERQRGNFPDRFSGHQFPNYSSELNVNALLLGDSALYLCASSLASPGLAGYYEQYFGPGTRLTVT.

The gene calls are TRBV7-9 and TRBJ2-3; tentative D call: TRBD1 (5 bases). V lost 4 bases, J lost 2 bases, and 10 bases lay in between. The CDR3 consists of 14 residues. The germline gives CDR1 SEHNR, CDR2 FQNEAQ (reference sequence). CDR3 sequence: CASSSRVTTDTQYF. The DNA for the CDR3 is TGTGCCAGCAGCTCCAGGGTTACCACAGATACGCAGTATTTT.

The CDR3 loop reads CASTLRDGEQFF. The CDR3 DNA follows: TGTGCCAGCACTCTGCGGGACGGTGAGCAGTTCTTC. The chain combines TRBV6-5 with TRBJ2-1; D may be TRBD2 (6 bases). CDR1 is MNHEY, CDR2 SVGAGI, per germline. CDR3 length: 12 residues. Between the trimmed V and J ends, which lost 7 bases and 9 bases, there was a span of 13 bases.

The rearrangement uses TRBV6-5 and TRBJ2-5, with D possibly TRBD2 on 6 matching bases. The CDR3 is 13 residues long. V was shortened by 5 bases and J by 1 base, with 8 bases between the two germline ends. Germline-derived CDR1 and CDR2 are MNHEY and SVGAGI. The CDR3 spells CASSPGGQETQYF. CDR3 DNA sequence: TGTGCCAGCAGTCCCGGGGGCCAAGAGACCCAGTACTTC.